The sequence of this T cell receptor (beta chain) was determined in a study of T cells in Graves' hyperthyroidism and ophthalmopathy. Study-level background: Peripheral blood was collected at initial diagnosis, before any treatment.

This CDR3 has 16 amino acids. J was trimmed by 5 bases and V by 1 base; bases with no gene match: 3. CDR1 is MNHEY and CDR2 is SMNVEV in the germline V gene (reference sequence). This clonotype has at least ten counts. Exclusion criteria comprised uncontrolled infection, other autoimmune disease, pregnancy or lactation. What was amplified from RNA transcripts were TCR beta CDR3 regions. Using the HTBI primer set, a first-round RT-PCR was run on the TCR CDR3. Via MiXCR, TCRdb re-called the multiplex PCR reads, giving one row per CDR3 protein. The repertoire holds about 270,000 distinct CDR3 sequences, with about 20% as singletons.

Sequencing was done on a sample of blood. The TCR sequence derives from a man under 40 with Graves' ophthalmopathy. The gene calls are TRBV27 and TRBJ2-5; 14 positions agree with TRBD2. The CDR3 protein is CASSLWGLAGVETQYF. As DNA, the CDR3 is TGTGCCAGCAGTTTATGGGGACTAGCGGGAGTTGAGACCCAGTACTTC.